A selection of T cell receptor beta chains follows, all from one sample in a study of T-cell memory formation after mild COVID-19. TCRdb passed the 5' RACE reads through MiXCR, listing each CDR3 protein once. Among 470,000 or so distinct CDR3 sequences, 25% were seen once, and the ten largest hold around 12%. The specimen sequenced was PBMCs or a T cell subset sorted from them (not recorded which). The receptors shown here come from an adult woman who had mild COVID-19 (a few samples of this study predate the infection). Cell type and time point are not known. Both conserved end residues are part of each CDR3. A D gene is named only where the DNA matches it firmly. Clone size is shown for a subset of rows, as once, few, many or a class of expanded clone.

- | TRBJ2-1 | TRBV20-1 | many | CSAREGREQFF | TGCAGTGCTAGAGAAGGCAGGGAGCAGTTCTTC
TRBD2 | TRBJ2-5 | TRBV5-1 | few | CASSLAGVEETQYF | TGCGCCAGCAGCTTAGCGGGAGTAGAGGAGACCCAGTACTTC
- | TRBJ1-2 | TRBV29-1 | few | CSDRDGYNYGYTF | TGCAGCGACCGGGACGGCTATAACTATGGCTACACCTTC
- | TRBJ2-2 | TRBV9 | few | CASSVQNTGELFF | TGTGCCAGCAGCGTGCAAAACACCGGGGAGCTGTTTTTT
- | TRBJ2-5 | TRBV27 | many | CASTTGGEETQYF | TGTGCCAGCACAACAGGGGGGGAAGAGACCCAGTACTTC
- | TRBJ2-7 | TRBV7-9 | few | CASSLAGQIAKYF | TGTGCCAGCAGCTTAGCCGGACAGATTGCGAAGTACTTC
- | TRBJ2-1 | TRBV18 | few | CASSPNELGQTYNEQFF | TGTGCCAGCTCACCGAACGAGTTAGGTCAAACCTACAATGAGCAGTTCTTC
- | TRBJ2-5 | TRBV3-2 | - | CASSQRGGAGGGETQYF | TGTGCCAGCAGCCAAAGAGGTGGAGCGGGAGGCGGGGAGACCCAGTACTTC
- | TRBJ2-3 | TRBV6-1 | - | CASRPGQEDTQYF | TGTGCCAGCCGGCCGGGGCAGGAAGATACGCAGTATTTT
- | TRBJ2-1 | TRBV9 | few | CASSVGRPLNEQFF | TGTGCCAGCAGCGTAGGTAGGCCCCTAAATGAGCAGTTCTTC
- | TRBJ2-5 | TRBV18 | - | CASSPPAGETQYF | TGTGCCAGCTCACCCCCCGCGGGGGAGACCCAGTACTTC
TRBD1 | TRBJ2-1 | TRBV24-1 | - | CATSDSPGQGSYNEQFF | TGTGCCACCAGTGATTCCCCGGGACAGGGGTCCTACAATGAGCAGTTCTTC
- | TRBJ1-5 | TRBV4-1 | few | CASSQERTTGQPQHF | TGCGCCAGCAGCCAAGAACGGACCACGGGGCAGCCCCAGCATTTT
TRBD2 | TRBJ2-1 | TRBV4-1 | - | CASSQGRASGGHNEQFF | TGCGCCAGCAGCCAAGGGAGGGCTAGCGGGGGACACAATGAGCAGTTCTTC
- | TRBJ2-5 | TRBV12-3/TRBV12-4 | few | CASSFGASETQYF | TGTGCCAGCAGTTTTGGGGCTTCGGAGACCCAGTACTTC
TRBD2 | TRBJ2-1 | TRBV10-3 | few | CAISETSGTSYNEQFF | TGTGCCATCAGTGAGACTAGCGGGACCTCATACAATGAGCAGTTCTTC
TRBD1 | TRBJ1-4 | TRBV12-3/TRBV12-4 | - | CASSPGTGGEKLFF | TGTGCCAGCAGTCCCGGGACAGGGGGTGAAAAACTGTTTTTT
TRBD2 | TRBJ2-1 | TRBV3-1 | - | CASSHVAGGYNEQFF | TGTGCCAGCAGCCACGTAGCGGGGGGCTACAATGAGCAGTTCTTC
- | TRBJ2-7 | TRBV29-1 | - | CSVEDDSSYEQYF | TGCAGCGTTGAAGATGACAGCTCCTACGAGCAGTACTTC
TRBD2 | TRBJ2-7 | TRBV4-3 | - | CASSQGASGSYEQYF | TGCGCCAGCAGCCAAGGGGCTAGCGGGAGCTACGAGCAGTACTTC
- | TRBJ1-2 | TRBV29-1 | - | CSVESRGGGYTF | TGCAGCGTTGAGAGCAGGGGAGGTGGCTACACCTTC
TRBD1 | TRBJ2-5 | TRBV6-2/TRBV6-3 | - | CASSIGTAADLSQETQYF | TGTGCCAGCAGTATCGGGACAGCTGCTGATTTATCCCAAGAGACCCAGTACTTC
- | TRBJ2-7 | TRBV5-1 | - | CASSLAWAHEQYF | TGCGCCAGCAGCTTGGCCTGGGCCCACGAGCAGTACTTC
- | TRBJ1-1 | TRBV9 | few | CASSVTDRYTEAFF | TGTGCCAGCAGCGTAACCGACAGGTACACTGAAGCTTTCTTT
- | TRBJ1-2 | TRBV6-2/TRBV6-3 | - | CASSQNGGYGYTF | TGTGCCAGCAGTCAGAATGGGGGATATGGCTACACCTTC
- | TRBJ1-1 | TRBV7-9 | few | CASSVGTPNTEAFF | TGTGCCAGCAGCGTCGGGACACCGAACACTGAAGCTTTCTTT
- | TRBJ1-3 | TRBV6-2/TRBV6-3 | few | CASSYPDSGNTIYF | TGTGCCAGCAGTTACCCCGACTCTGGAAACACCATATATTTT
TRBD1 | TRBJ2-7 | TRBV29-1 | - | CSVLTGAYEQYF | TGCAGCGTCCTGACAGGGGCCTACGAGCAGTACTTC
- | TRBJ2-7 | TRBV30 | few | CAWSEVAYEQYF | TGTGCCTGGAGTGAGGTAGCTTACGAGCAGTACTTC
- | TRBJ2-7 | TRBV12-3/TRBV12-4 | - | CASSSWDASYEQYF | TGTGCCAGCAGTTCCTGGGACGCGTCCTACGAGCAGTACTTC
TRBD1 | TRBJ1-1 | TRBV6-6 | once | CASSSGTGKMNTEAFF | TGTGCCAGCAGTTCCGGGACAGGAAAAATGAACACTGAAGCTTTCTTT
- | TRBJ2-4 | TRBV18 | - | CASSPSQGLVNIQYF | TGTGCCAGCTCACCCTCCCAGGGATTGGTGAACATTCAGTACTTC
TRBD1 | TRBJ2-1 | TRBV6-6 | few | CASSSGQGVNNEQFF | TGTGCCAGCAGTTCCGGACAGGGGGTCAACAATGAGCAGTTCTTC
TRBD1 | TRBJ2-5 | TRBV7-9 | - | CASRPRTGPEETQYF | TGTGCCAGCAGGCCAAGGACAGGTCCTGAGGAGACCCAGTACTTC
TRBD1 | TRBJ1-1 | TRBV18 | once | CASSPTGQGVEAFF | TGTGCCAGCTCACCTACGGGACAGGGGGTTGAAGCTTTCTTT
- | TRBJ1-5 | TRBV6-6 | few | CASTVDGGPNQPQHF | TGTGCCAGCACAGTGGACGGGGGCCCCAATCAGCCCCAGCATTTT
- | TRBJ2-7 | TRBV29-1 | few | CSVEDRTGYEQYF | TGCAGCGTTGAAGACCGGACGGGTTACGAGCAGTACTTC
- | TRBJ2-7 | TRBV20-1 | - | CSAKGQNRYEQYF | TGCAGTGCTAAAGGACAAAATCGGTACGAGCAGTACTTC
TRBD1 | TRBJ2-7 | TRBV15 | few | CATSKDRGGPYEQYF | TGTGCCACCAGCAAAGACAGGGGGGGACCCTACGAGCAGTACTTC
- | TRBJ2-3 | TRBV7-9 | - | CASSLYVDRRRGTDTQYF | TGTGCCAGCAGCTTATATGTGGACAGGCGGAGGGGCACAGATACGCAGTATTTT